What follows describes a single T cell receptor beta chain. It has no known antigen specificity. Base qualities are not at hand, and no much larger clone is one base apart. This entry belongs to a study of cytomegalovirus exposure and HLA in healthy donors (dated by TCRdb to the late 2010s). As for the study more broadly: According to a later analysis, one platform produced both the 100 to 150 validation repertoires and the approximately 670 repertoires of the first cohort. The study combined high-throughput TCR immunosequencing, statistical association of individual TCRs with disease status, and machine learning to predict cytomegalovirus infection status. The study aimed to test whether cataloging public T cell receptors could reveal signatures of past pathogen exposure. In addition to the first cohort of 500 to 850 subjects, a separate validation cohort of over 90 different subjects was used.

Donors formed part of the validation cohort, which comprised over a hundred subjects and was distinct from the first cohort of fewer than 750 subjects. Preparation of the library involved the immunoSEQ multiplex PCR assay. The published analysis was carried out like this. To diagnose cytomegalovirus status from the catalog of TCR beta chain sequences, a statistical classification framework was built. The table was pulled from immuneACCESS by TCRdb, which kept in-frame rearrangements only. Such tables lose some clones; where checked, under half of the loss comes from unresolved V genes, and the rest has no known cause. That table supplies the V and J calls and clone size; D and trimming were determined from the DNA. This sample holds some 150,000 clones; around 90% were observed only once. 2.5% to 4% of the sample goes to the ten largest clones. The junction carries 10 bases between V and J, which are trimmed by 2 bases and 1 base respectively. From the germline V gene (reference sequence), CDR1 is SEHNR and CDR2 is FQNEAQ. From the cysteine up to the phenylalanine, the CDR3 has a length of 15 residues. Of all the DNA, just the CDR3 is kept, 45 bases in frame from base 1.

The research as a whole found: In a later analysis, TCRs clustered in the first cohort were found to also tend to co-occur in the 120 or so validation repertoires, with around 94% of cluster scores above 0. According to the authors, the approach could potentially be generalized to other disease states and immunological phenotypes. In vitro tests confirmed that a few of the cytomegalovirus-associated TCR beta chains recognize cytomegalovirus antigens. Most TCR sequences were observed very rarely across donors, whereas some public TCRs were present in many individuals. The classifier was reported to diagnose cytomegalovirus status with high specificity and sensitivity in both the original cohort and the validation cohort. The study listed 164 TCR beta chains as associated with cytomegalovirus. A later analysis lacked HLA typing for the validation cohort, so it scored co-occurrence in that cohort across all 120 or so repertoires.

The sequence was collected from a woman aged 18-29 years in good health and CMV-seropositive. The specimen sequenced was PBMCs. Here the chain combines TRBV7-9 and TRBJ2-3, and TRBD1 may be the D gene, going by 6 matching bases. The DNA reads TGTGCCAGCAGCTTATTTTCAGGGGGCACAGATACGCAGTATTTT. Its coded protein is CASSLFSGGTDTQYF.